These 18 T cell receptor beta chains share one sample of origin, sequenced in a study of T cell responses to AZD1222 COVID-19 vaccine. This table comes from immunoSEQ multiplex PCR, and its TCRdb copy is limited to in-frame clones, with some not included. This table holds 180,000 or so clones, about 90% found once. The material sequenced was peripheral blood, taken 28 days after the second AZD1222 dose. The receptors here all came from an adult who received the AZD1222 COVID-19 vaccine.

The chain recombines TRBV7-2 with TRBJ2-7; the D call may be TRBD1 or TRBD2 (5 bases each). Trimming removed 1 base at V and 2 bases at J, with 12 bases between. Per the germline V gene, CDR1 is SGHTA and CDR2 is FQGNSA. CDR3 size: 15 residues. Here the CDR3 DNA reads TGTGCCAGCAGCTTAGGGCTTGGGGACCCCTACGAGCAGTACTTC. It encodes CASSLGLGDPYEQYF. Supplemented by reference TRBV7-2 and TRBJ2-7, the full variable domain reads GAGVSQSPSNKVTEKGKDVELRCDPISGHTALYWYRQSLGQGLEFLIYFQGNSAPDKSGLPSDRFSAERTGGSVSTLTIQRTQQEDSAVYLCASSLGLGDPYEQYFGPGTRLTVT.

The chain combines TRBV7-2 with TRBJ2-3, with 12 bases lining up with TRBD2. The germline V gene has CDR1 SGHTA and CDR2 FQGNSA. Germline trimming cut 1 base from V and 6 bases from J; bases unmatched to any gene: 2. The CDR3 has 15 residues. The chain's CDR3 is CASSLDGTSGDTQYF. In DNA, the CDR3 is TGTGCCAGCAGCTTAGATGGGACTAGCGGGGATACGCAGTATTTT. Looking up the rest from reference TRBV7-2 and TRBJ2-3 gives the full variable domain: GAGVSQSPSNKVTEKGKDVELRCDPISGHTALYWYRQSLGQGLEFLIYFQGNSAPDKSGLPSDRFSAERTGGSVSTLTIQRTQQEDSAVYLCASSLDGTSGDTQYFGPGTRLTVL.

This sequence joins TRBV4-1 and TRBJ1-2; D gene ambiguous. Germline values: CDR1 MGHRA, CDR2 YSYEKL. V was pared by 2 bases and J by 5 bases, with 12 bases between. CDR3 length: 14 residues. The CDR3 sequence: CASSQPGLIYGYTF. CDR3 nucleotides: TGCGCCAGCAGCCAACCCGGATTAATTTATGGCTACACCTTC.

In the case of this clone: The sample carries other DNA sequences with the same CDR3. This chain uses TRBV2 with TRBJ2-3; the D is unclear. The CDR3 is 13 amino acids. V lost 5 bases and J 1 base, leaving 7 bases between the germline ends. Germline CDR1 is SNHLY and CDR2 is FYNNEI. CDR3 protein: CASSPLGTDTQYF. As DNA, the CDR3 is TGTGCCAGCAGTCCGCTGGGCACAGATACGCAGTATTTT.

The chain couples TRBV25-1 to TRBJ1-1, with TRBD1 identical over 7 bases. CDR1 is MGHDK and CDR2 is SYGVNS in the germline V gene. V shed 3 bases, J shed 4 bases, and the junction held 5 bases outside the gene matches. The CDR3 runs to 14 residues. The CDR3, as DNA: TGTGCCAGCAGTGAGCGAGGGGGCCTCACTGAAGCTTTCTTT. Translation: CASSERGGLTEAFF. Full variable domain (rest looked up from reference TRBV25-1 and TRBJ1-1): EADIYQTPRYLVIGTGKKITLECSQTMGHDKMYWYQQDPGMELHLIHYSYGVNSTEKGDLSSESTVSRIRTEHFPLTLESARPSHTSQYLCASSERGGLTEAFFGQGTRLTVV.

The J gene is TRBJ2-1, the V gene TRBV5-1; D is undetermined. Trimming removed 0 bases at V and 9 bases at J, with 19 bases between. The CDR3 spans 16 residues. CDR1 and CDR2 (germline): SGHRS, YFSETQ. The CDR3 reads CASSLGDRIPLGEQFF. In nucleotides, the CDR3 is TGCGCCAGCAGCTTGGGGGATCGAATCCCCCTCGGTGAGCAGTTCTTC.

This chain joins TRBV10-2 and TRBJ2-1; 8 nucleotides align to TRBD1. V was clipped by 8 bases and J by 3 bases; unmatched bases: 12. Germline values: CDR1 WSHSY, CDR2 SAAADI. The CDR3 is made up of 16 amino acids. The CDR3 is CASAGQATLVYNEQFF. CDR3 sequence (DNA): TGCGCCAGCGCGGGACAGGCAACCTTGGTCTACAATGAGCAGTTCTTC.

The gene calls are TRBV6-5 and TRBJ1-2, with a possible D match to TRBD1 (5 bases). This CDR3 has 12 residues. V was cut by 5 bases and J by 6 bases, with 10 bases left in between. The germline CDR1 and CDR2 sequences are MNHEY and SVGAGI. CDR3 in DNA: TGTGCCAGCAGTCCGGAGGGGAATGGCTACACCTTC. Protein: CASSPEGNGYTF.

CDR3: CASSQRLRGGGGIPDTQYF. CDR3 bases: TGCGCCAGCAGCCAACGACTCAGGGGAGGCGGGGGGATCCCAGATACGCAGTATTTT. J is TRBJ2-3 and V is TRBV4-1, with TRBD2 matching over 8 bases. V lost 2 bases, J lost 4 bases, and 17 bases stayed unmatched. CDR3 length equals 19 residues. CDR1 and CDR2 from the germline V gene are MGHRA and YSYEKL.

CDR3 nucleotide sequence: TGTGCCAGCAGTTTTCCGGGCAGCACCAAAAACATTCAGTACTTC. Its protein is CASSFPGSTKNIQYF. This chain joins TRBV28 and TRBJ2-4; D not resolved. The ends were cut back, 3 bases at V and 2 bases at J, with 11 bases in the middle. The CDR3 covers 15 residues. Germline V gene sequence: CDR1 MDHEN, CDR2 SYDVKM.

The chain carries TRBV15 and TRBJ1-2; D not resolved. Germline V lookup: CDR1 LNHNV, CDR2 YYDKDF (reference sequence). The CDR3 has 14 residues. The V and J ends lost 3 bases and 6 bases respectively, with 14 bases between them. This chain's CDR3 is CATSSLREGNGYTF. The CDR3 coding sequence is TGTGCCACCAGCAGTCTTCGGGAAGGGAATGGCTACACCTTC.

This clone was found once. This chain links TRBV30 with TRBJ1-2; D gene uncertain. The CDR3 sequence is 14 residues long. Germline assignment: CDR1 GTSNPN and CDR2 SVGIG (reference sequence). Trimming removed 0 bases at V and 0 bases at J, with 8 bases between. CDR3 in DNA: TGTGCCTGGAGTGTGGGCGCCTCTAACTATGGCTACACCTTC. This codes for CAWSVGASNYGYTF.

The J gene is TRBJ2-7, the V gene TRBV28, with D unresolved. CDR3 size: 11 residues. CDR1 MDHEN and CDR2 SYDVKM come from the germline V gene. V gave up 2 bases and J gave up 6 bases, with 5 bases separating them. The CDR3 DNA sequence: TGTGCCAGCAGTTTAAGAGGCGAGCAGTACTTC. This encodes CASSLRGEQYF.

The chain recombines TRBV4-1 with TRBJ2-7, with 10 bases fitting TRBD2. The CDR3 is 16 amino acids. CDR1 MGHRA and CDR2 YSYEKL come from the germline V gene. J lost 5 bases, V lost 1 base, and 8 bases had no gene match. The CDR3 DNA follows: TGCGCCAGCAGCCAAGTTTCCCCTAGCGGGAGAAACGAGCAGTACTTC. Protein sequence: CASSQVSPSGRNEQYF.

The V and J genes are TRBV5-8 and TRBJ1-2; TRBD1 matches 7 bases. Germline V CDR1 and CDR2: SGHTS, YDEGEE. This CDR3 has 14 amino acids. V dropped 5 bases and J dropped 6; count of bases not matched to a gene: 10. The CDR3 here is CASRGLRGRDGYTF. CDR3 sequence (DNA): TGTGCCAGCAGGGGTTTGAGGGGGCGAGATGGCTACACCTTC.

The chain is built from TRBV10-2 and TRBJ1-4; unclear D gene. V shed 7 bases and J shed 0 bases, with 15 bases lying between them. The CDR3 is made up of 16 amino acids. CDR1 is WSHSY and CDR2 is SAAADI in the germline V gene. CDR3 in amino acids: CASTGPDRTTNEKLFF. The CDR3 DNA reads as TGCGCCAGCACTGGACCGGACCGAACAACTAATGAAAAACTGTTTTTT.

The count of this clone is one. The chain has TRBV5-5 and TRBJ1-4, with D uncertain. The CDR3 totals 14 residues. Looked up from germline, CDR1 is SGHKS and CDR2 is YYEKEE (reference sequence). V lost 1 base, J lost 8 bases, and 12 bases lay in between. The CDR3 loop is CASSLSFGVEKLFF. DNA for the CDR3: TGTGCCAGCAGCTTGTCATTTGGGGTGGAAAAACTGTTTTTT.

The chain has TRBV6-5 and TRBJ2-7; no firm D call. V lost 2 bases and J lost 2, with 10 bases in between. Germline CDR1 and CDR2: MNHEY and SVGAGI. This CDR3 spans 14 amino acids. CDR3 nucleotides: TGTGCCAGCAGTTACACCCCTGCAACCTACGAGCAGTACTTC. This encodes CASSYTPATYEQYF.